The TCR beta chain under discussion was sequenced for a study of cytomegalovirus exposure and HLA in healthy donors. The overall study: Later, an analysis reported that the 120 or so validation repertoires had used the same platform as the approximately 720 first-cohort repertoires.

The CDR3 contains 15 residues. The ends lost 1 base at V and 8 bases at J; junction bases unmatched: 8. CDR1 is SGHNT, CDR2 YENEEA, per germline. Method: immunoSEQ multiplex PCR; TCRdb's copy keeps in-frame clones and lacks some. The table lists under 150,000 clones, around nine tenths of them singletons. Study-level findings and limits: Investigators reported fewer than 200 TCR beta chains as tied to cytomegalovirus. The tendency of first-cohort TCR clusters to co-occur in the 90 to 150 validation repertoires was the finding of a later analysis.

While the first cohort had around 700 subjects, the donors belonged to the separate validation cohort of about 120 subjects. On this clone itself: Antigen: not known.

The gene calls are TRBV11-3 and TRBJ1-2, with 9 positions matching TRBD1. The TCR originated in a man between 18 and 29 years old in good health and CMV-seropositive. Sequencing used PBMCs. CDR3 sequence (DNA): TGTGCCAGCAGCTTAGCCCAGCCCGGGACAGGGGGCTACACCTTC. Protein sequence: CASSLAQPGTGGYTF.